This TCR beta chain derives from a study of beta chain features in type 1 diabetes. Study results and caveats: TCRB CDR3s from Type 1 diabetes patients were moderately but significantly shorter in all four CD4+ subsets. PCR might favor shorter templates, equally in patients and controls.

CD4+ cells of the naive, central memory, regulatory and stem cell-like memory types were sorted via CD45RO/CCR7/CD25/CD127/CD95/CD27. Every bit of the isolated RNA underwent reverse transcription, so sequencing read expressed TCRB transcripts. Method: immunoSEQ multiplex PCR; TCRdb's copy keeps in-frame clones and lacks some. Of under 300,000 clones in the sample, approximately 15% are singletons; the top ten hold roughly 0.019%. This clone was counted only a few times. Its matching antigen is unknown. V was trimmed by 6 bases and J by 7 bases, leaving 15 bases between them. Germline V CDR1 and CDR2: SQVTM, ANQGSEA. The CDR3 extends over 12 amino acids.

The clonotype comes from a young man with type 1 diabetes. Sequenced: naive CD4+ T cells from blood. The chain links TRBV29-1 to TRBJ1-1; a weak D match, TRBD1 (6 bases). The CDR3: CSVRREGGEAFF. The CDR3 DNA sequence: TGCAGCGTCCGCAGGGAAGGGGGTGAAGCTTTCTTT.